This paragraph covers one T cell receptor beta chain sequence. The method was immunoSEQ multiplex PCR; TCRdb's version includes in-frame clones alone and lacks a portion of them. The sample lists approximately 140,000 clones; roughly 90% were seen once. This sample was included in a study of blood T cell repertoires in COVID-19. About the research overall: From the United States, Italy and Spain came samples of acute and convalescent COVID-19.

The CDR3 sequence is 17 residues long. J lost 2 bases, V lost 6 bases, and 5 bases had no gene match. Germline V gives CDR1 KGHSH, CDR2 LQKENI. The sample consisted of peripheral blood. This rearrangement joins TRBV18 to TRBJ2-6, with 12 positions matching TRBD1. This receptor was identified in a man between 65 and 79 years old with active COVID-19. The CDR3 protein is CASSPGTGGTGANVLTF. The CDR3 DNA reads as TGTGCCAGCTCCCCCGGGACAGGGGGCACTGGGGCCAACGTCCTGACTTTC.